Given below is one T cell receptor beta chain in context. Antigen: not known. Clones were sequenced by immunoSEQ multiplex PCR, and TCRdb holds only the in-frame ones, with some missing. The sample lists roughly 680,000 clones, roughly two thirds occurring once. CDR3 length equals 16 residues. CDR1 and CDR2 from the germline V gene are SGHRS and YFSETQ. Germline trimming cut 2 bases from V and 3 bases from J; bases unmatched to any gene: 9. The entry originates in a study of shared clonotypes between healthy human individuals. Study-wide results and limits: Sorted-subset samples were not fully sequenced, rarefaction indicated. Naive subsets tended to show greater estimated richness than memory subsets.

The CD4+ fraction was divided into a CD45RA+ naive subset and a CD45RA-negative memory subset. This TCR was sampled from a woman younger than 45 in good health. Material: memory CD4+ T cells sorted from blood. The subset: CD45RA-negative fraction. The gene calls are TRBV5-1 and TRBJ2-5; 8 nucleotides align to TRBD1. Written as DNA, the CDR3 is TGCGCCAGCAGCTTTGATGTGGCAGGGGGCGAAGAGACCCAGTACTTC. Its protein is CASSFDVAGGEETQYF.